This is a list of T cell receptor beta chains from one sample in a study of blood T cell repertoires in COVID-19. Generated by immunoSEQ multiplex PCR, the TCRdb table keeps only in-frame clones and is missing some. Altogether more than 200,000 clones are present, 80% to 90% being singletons, with the ten largest covering 5.9%. The sequencing sample was made of peripheral blood. The origin of the receptors is a man at least 80 years old with acute or convalescent COVID-19. Each CDR3 is given with its conserved first and last residue. The order of the fields is D gene, J gene, clone size, V gene, CDR3 protein, CDR3 DNA. D genes are given only for firm matches. Clone size is shown for a subset of rows, as once, few, many or a class of expanded clone.

.	TRBJ2-1	.	TRBV27	CASSLRSGQVRREQFF	TGTGCCAGCAGTTTAAGGAGCGGCCAGGTCCGACGTGAGCAGTTCTTC
.	TRBJ2-1	.	TRBV18	CASSPDSYNEQFF	TGTGCCAGCTCACCGGACAGCTACAATGAGCAGTTCTTC
.	TRBJ2-4	.	TRBV11-2	CASSLTTGIAKNIQYF	TGTGCCAGCAGCTTAACCACAGGGATAGCCAAAAACATTCAGTACTTC
TRBD2	TRBJ2-5	.	TRBV18	CASSPLGLAGGSVQETQYF	TGTGCCAGCTCACCATTAGGCCTAGCGGGAGGGTCTGTCCAAGAGACCCAGTACTTC
.	TRBJ1-2	few	TRBV12-3/TRBV12-4	CASRDRNLYGYTF	TGTGCCAGCAGGGACAGAAATCTTTATGGCTACACCTTC
.	TRBJ1-5	once	TRBV9	CASSVGDTGSQPQHF	TGTGCCAGCAGCGTGGGGGATACAGGGTCACAGCCCCAGCATTTT
TRBD2	TRBJ2-3	.	TRBV7-3	CASSNTRGLAGATDTQYF	TGTGCCAGCAGCAACACCCGCGGACTAGCGGGGGCCACAGATACGCAGTATTTT
.	TRBJ1-4	.	TRBV4-3	CASSQAGAVANEKLFF	TGCGCCAGCAGCCAAGCAGGGGCCGTGGCTAATGAAAAACTGTTTTTT
.	TRBJ2-7	.	TRBV29-1	CSVEVGGLVKQYF	TGCAGCGTTGAAGTTGGAGGGTTGGTAAAGCAGTACTTC
TRBD1	TRBJ2-2	.	TRBV5-6	CASSEGQGTGELFF	TGTGCCAGCAGCGAAGGACAGGGCACCGGGGAGCTGTTTTTT